This TCR beta chain was retrieved from a study of chemoradiotherapy in HPV16-positive cancers. Germline V gene lookup returns CDR1 SGHVS and CDR2 FQNEAQ. The CDR3 is 14 amino acids. With regard to this clone: Compared with germline, one end of the junction differs, possibly owing to a read error.

Sequenced by immunoSEQ multiplex PCR; TCRdb stores in-frame clones only, minus some. The table has 350 to 400 clones, 82% seen once. The V gene is TRBV7-8, the J gene TRBJ1-4; D is possibly TRBD1 (6 bases). The sequencing here drew on tumor tissue, taken from a patient who underwent chemoradiotherapy. This receptor was taken from a human donor with HPV-associated anogenital cancer. CDR3 loop: CASSRGKPNERLFF. In nucleotides, the CDR3 is TGTGCCAGCAGCAGGGGGAAACCTAATGAAAGACTGTTTTTT.